One sample yielded the 15 T cell receptor beta chains listed below, sequenced in a study of OX40 agonist ivuxolimab in advanced cancers. TCRdb's table, derived via immunoSEQ multiplex PCR, lists solely in-frame clones and lacks some. The sample has 60,000 to 75,000 clones; 94% are singletons. The specimen comprised CD4+ or CD8+ T cells sorted from blood, sampled in a trial of the OX40 agonist ivuxolimab. These receptor sequences come from an adult with an advanced solid tumor such as melanoma, head and neck, liver or kidney cancer.

The table lists this clone with a count of one. This rearrangement joins TRBV29-1 to TRBJ2-2, with a tentative D call TRBD2 (7 bases). The CDR3 has 14 amino acids. V lost 1 base and J 7 bases, leaving 13 bases between the germline ends. Germline assignment: CDR1 SQVTM and CDR2 ANQGSEA. The CDR3 here is CSVEAGLGGGELFF. The CDR3 DNA reads as TGCAGCGTTGAAGCCGGACTAGGGGGCGGGGAGCTGTTTTTT.

This sequence joins TRBV29-1 and TRBJ2-5; D is ambiguous. Germline assignment: CDR1 SQVTM and CDR2 ANQGSEA. V was cut by 5 bases and J by 5 bases, with 21 bases left in between. CDR3 size: 15 residues. The CDR3 bases are TGCAGCGTTATTCCAAGCCCCTTCCTCCAGGAGACCCAGTACTTC. As protein: CSVIPSPFLQETQYF. The variable domain in full, with the rest retrieved from reference TRBV29-1 and TRBJ2-5, is SAVISQKPSRDICQRGTSLTIQCQVDSQVTMMFWYRQQPGQSLTLIATANQGSEATYESGFVIDKFPISRPNLTFSTLTVSNMSPEDSSIYLCSVIPSPFLQETQYFGPGTRLLVL.

This clone showed up just once. The chain carries TRBV4-3 and TRBJ1-2, with 10 positions matching TRBD1. The CDR3 loop spans 17 amino acids. CDR1 is LGHNA and CDR2 is YSLEER in the germline V gene. The junction had 9 bases not matched to a gene; V was cut back by 0 bases and J by 5 bases. The CDR3 nucleotides are TGCGCCAGCAGCCAAGATCGGGACAGGGGCATTAGGTATGGCTACACCTTC. It specifies CASSQDRDRGIRYGYTF.

V is TRBV27 and J is TRBJ2-7, with D uncertain. Germline loops: CDR1 MNHEY, CDR2 SMNVEV (reference sequence). This CDR3 spans 14 amino acids. Trimming cost V 0 bases and J 1 base, with 7 bases left between them. The CDR3 region has the DNA TGTGCCAGCAGTTTATCGAAGTGGTCCTACGAGCAGTACTTC. Amino acid sequence: CASSLSKWSYEQYF.

This chain uses TRBV11-2 with TRBJ2-5, with 7 nucleotides matching TRBD1. Germline lookup yields CDR1 SGHAT and CDR2 FQNNGV. V lost 5 bases, J lost 5 bases, and 5 bases stayed unmatched. CDR3 length equals 13 residues. The CDR3 coding sequence is TGTGCCAGCAGCCAGGGACAGATGGAGACCCAGTACTTC. Amino acid sequence: CASSQGQMETQYF.

V usage is TRBV6-1 and J usage is TRBJ2-7; D is unclear. Germline V gives CDR1 MNHNS, CDR2 SASEGT. This CDR3 region has 13 residues. The V end lost 10 bases, the J end lost 0 bases, and 13 bases lay between the germline ends. CDR3 in amino acids: CAINFSPSYEQYF. CDR3 nucleotide sequence: TGTGCCATCAATTTTTCCCCCTCCTACGAGCAGTACTTC.

The CDR3 reads CASSLIAGSFYEQYF. In nucleotides, the CDR3 is TGTGCCAGCAGCTTAATCGCAGGGTCATTCTACGAGCAGTACTTC. This chain connects TRBV11-2 to TRBJ2-7; D might be TRBD1 (5 bases). Deletions cut 2 bases from V and 3 bases from J, with 14 bases between. Germline V lookup: CDR1 SGHAT, CDR2 FQNNGV. The CDR3 contains 15 residues.

This clone appeared once. The rearrangement uses TRBV9 and TRBJ2-5; 7 positions match TRBD2. This CDR3 has 17 residues. Germline CDR1 and CDR2: SGDLS and YYNGEE. Losses at the gene ends were 3 bases for V and 1 base for J; bases not matched to a gene: 12. Written as DNA, the CDR3 is TGTGCCAGCAGCGCGGTTGGTATGTGGGAGGGCCAAGAGACCCAGTACTTC. Translation gives CASSAVGMWEGQETQYF.

The chain has TRBV7-2 and TRBJ2-5; the match to TRBD2 covers 8 bases. V lost 2 bases to trimming and J lost 5 bases; unmatched junction nucleotides: 7. From germline, CDR1 is SGHTA and CDR2 FQGNSA. The CDR3 runs to 15 residues. The CDR3 sequence is CASSLYPRGGETQYF. The CDR3, as DNA: TGTGCCAGCAGCTTATATCCCCGGGGGGGGGAGACCCAGTACTTC.

The chain combines TRBV7-9 with TRBJ1-1; D remains unclear. The germline V and J ends were trimmed by 7 bases and 2 bases, with 8 bases remaining between them. CDR1 is SEHNR and CDR2 is FQNEAQ in the germline V gene (reference sequence). The length of the CDR3 is 12 residues. In DNA, the CDR3 is TGTGCCAGCACCGACTTCAACACTGAAGCTTTCTTT. It encodes CASTDFNTEAFF.

The rearrangement joins TRBV5-6 to TRBJ2-7, with 15 bases fitting TRBD2. This CDR3 is 16 amino acids long. V shed 4 bases, J shed 2 bases, and the junction held 4 bases outside the gene matches. The V gene's germline CDR1 is SGHDT and CDR2 YYEEEE. In DNA, the CDR3 is TGTGCCAGCAGCCCGGGACTAGCGGGAGGAACCTACGAGCAGTACTTC. It translates to CASSPGLAGGTYEQYF. The full variable domain, completed using reference TRBV5-6 and TRBJ2-7, is DAGVTQSPTHLIKTRGQQVTLRCSPKSGHDTVSWYQQALGQGPQFIFQYYEEEERQRGNFPDRFSGHQFPNYSSELNVNALLLGDSALYLCASSPGLAGGTYEQYFGPGTRLTVT.

The chain joins TRBV18 to TRBJ1-5; D remains ambiguous. CDR3 size: 15 residues. The V gene lost 3 bases and the J gene lost 2 bases, with 11 bases spanning the gap. Germline V gene data show CDR1 as KGHSH and CDR2 as LQKENI. CDR3: CASSPGRGGNQPQHF. CDR3 sequence (DNA): TGTGCCAGCTCACCTGGCCGGGGTGGCAATCAGCCCCAGCATTTT.

The chain is built from TRBV5-5 and TRBJ2-2; D gene unclear. Trimming cost V 3 bases and J 3 bases, with 12 bases left between them. CDR1 and CDR2 from the germline V gene are SGHKS and YYEKEE (reference sequence). The CDR3 runs to 15 residues. The CDR3 DNA sequence: TGTGCCAGCAGCTGGGCCATTTCGGACACCGGGGAGCTGTTTTTT. Translating gives CASSWAISDTGELFF.

The chain couples TRBV27 to TRBJ2-7; TRBD1 is a possible D gene (6 bases). Trimming left V 9 bases short and J 4 bases short, with 22 bases between. CDR1 is MNHEY, CDR2 SMNVEV, per germline (reference sequence). CDR3 length: 15 amino acids. The CDR3 sequence is CASSVGRGSGYEQYF. The CDR3 DNA is TGTGCCAGTTCCGTTGGTAGGGGGAGTGGGTACGAGCAGTACTTC.

The chain links TRBV5-4 to TRBJ2-7, with 7 bases matching TRBD2. V gave up 0 bases and J gave up 2 bases; unmatched junction bases: 8. The length of the CDR3 is 16 residues. Germline V gives CDR1 SGHNT, CDR2 YYREEE (reference sequence). CDR3 sequence: CASSLEPLAAAYEQYF. CDR3 sequence (DNA): TGTGCCAGCAGCTTGGAACCGCTAGCGGCAGCCTACGAGCAGTACTTC.